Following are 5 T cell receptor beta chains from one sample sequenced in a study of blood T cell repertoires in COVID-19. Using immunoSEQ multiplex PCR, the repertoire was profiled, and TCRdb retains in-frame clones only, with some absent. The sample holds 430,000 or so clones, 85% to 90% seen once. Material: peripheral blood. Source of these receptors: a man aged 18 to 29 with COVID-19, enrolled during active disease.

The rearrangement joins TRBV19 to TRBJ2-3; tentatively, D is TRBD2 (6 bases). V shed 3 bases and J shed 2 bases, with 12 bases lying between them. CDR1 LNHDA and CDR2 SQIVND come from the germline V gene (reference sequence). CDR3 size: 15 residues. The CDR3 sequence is CASSIPRGNTDTQYF. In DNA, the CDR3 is TGTGCCAGTAGTATTCCCCGGGGGAACACAGATACGCAGTATTTT.

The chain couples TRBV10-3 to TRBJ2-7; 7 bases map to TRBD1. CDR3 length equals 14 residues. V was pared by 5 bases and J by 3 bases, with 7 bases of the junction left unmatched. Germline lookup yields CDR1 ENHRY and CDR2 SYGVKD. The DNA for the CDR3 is TGTGCCATCAGTCGACAGGGTTACGGCTACGAGCAGTACTTC. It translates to CAISRQGYGYEQYF.

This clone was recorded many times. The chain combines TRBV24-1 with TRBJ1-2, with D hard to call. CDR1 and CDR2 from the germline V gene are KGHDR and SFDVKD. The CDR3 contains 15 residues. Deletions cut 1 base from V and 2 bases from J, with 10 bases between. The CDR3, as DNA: TGTGCCACCAGTGATTTATCCGGGGAGAACTATGGCTACACCTTC. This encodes CATSDLSGENYGYTF.

For the CDR3, the DNA is TGCGCCAGCAGCCTCCCGACAGGGGAAAGAGCTTTCTTT. It yields the protein CASSLPTGERAFF. This chain links TRBV4-1 with TRBJ1-1; 8 positions agree with TRBD1. V lost 4 bases, J lost 10 bases, and 8 bases stayed unmatched. The CDR3 spans 13 residues. Germline V gene sequence: CDR1 MGHRA, CDR2 YSYEKL.

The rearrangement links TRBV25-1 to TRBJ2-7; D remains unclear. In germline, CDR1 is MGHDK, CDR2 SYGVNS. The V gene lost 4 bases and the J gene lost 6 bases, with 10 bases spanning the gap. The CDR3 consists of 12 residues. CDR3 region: CASSAGSFEQYF. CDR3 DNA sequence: TGTGCCAGCAGTGCGGGTTCTTTCGAGCAGTACTTC.